Below are 17 T cell receptor beta chains sequenced from a single sample in a study of blood T cells in healthy people across ages. Then a second PCR, running roughly 7 to 11 cycles, was carried out with a sample-barcoded 5' primer and a J-beta primer mix. TCRdb processed the 5' RACE reads anew with MiXCR; each CDR3 protein has one entry. The sample records some 760,000 distinct CDR3 sequences, 25% being singletons. These data were also reused for a study on T cells of mothers and their children.

Sequencing input: blood. The receptors here all came from a boy under 18 in good health.

This clonotype was detected a few times. The gene calls are TRBV24-1 and TRBJ2-7; D gene uncertain. CDR1 and CDR2 from the germline V gene are KGHDR and SFDVKD. The ends were cut back, 6 bases at V and 6 bases at J, with 11 bases in the middle. The CDR3 has 12 amino acids. CDR3 nucleotide sequence: TGTGCCACCAGTTTGGGGTGGGGCGAGCAGTACTTC. Amino acids: CATSLGWGEQYF.

This clonotype appeared a single time. This chain uses TRBV20-1 with TRBJ2-3, with 9 bases identical to TRBD2. V lost 8 bases to trimming and J lost 5 bases; unmatched junction nucleotides: 14. The CDR3 sequence is 15 residues long. CDR1 and CDR2 (germline): DFQATT, SNEGSKA (reference sequence). CDR3 residues: CSCEIGLAKGDTQYF. CDR3 nucleotides: TGCAGTTGCGAGATAGGACTAGCGAAAGGAGATACGCAGTATTTT.

This clonotype was counted a few times. V usage is TRBV7-9 and J usage is TRBJ2-7; no definite D call. Germline CDR1 is SEHNR and CDR2 is FQNEAQ (reference sequence). This CDR3 spans 17 amino acids. V lost 3 bases and J lost 2, with 20 bases in between. The CDR3 protein is CASSFLSFTGPAYEQYF. In nucleotides, the CDR3 is TGTGCCAGCAGCTTCCTTAGTTTCACGGGCCCGGCCTACGAGCAGTACTTC.

The table lists this clonotype with a count of one. V is TRBV5-1 and J is TRBJ2-7, with D possibly TRBD1 on 6 matching bases. From germline, CDR1 is SGHRS and CDR2 YFSETQ. This CDR3 spans 16 amino acids. V lost 0 bases and J lost 0, with 13 bases in between. The CDR3 DNA reads as TGCGCCAGCAGCTTGGCTTCCAGGGGTCTCTCCTACGAGCAGTACTTC. It codes for CASSLASRGLSYEQYF.

This chain joins TRBV4-1 and TRBJ2-5; D remains unclear. Trimming took 0 bases from V and 7 from J, leaving 6 bases between them. The CDR3 sequence is 12 residues long. CDR1 is MGHRA, CDR2 YSYEKL, per germline. The CDR3 reads CASSQDIGTQYF. The CDR3 DNA follows: TGCGCCAGCAGCCAAGATATAGGGACCCAGTACTTC.

This clonotype was observed a few times. J is TRBJ2-7 and V is TRBV6-5, with TRBD2 identical over 9 bases. Trimming removed 0 bases from V and 4 bases from J; junction bases left unmatched: 7. CDR1 is MNHEY, CDR2 SVGAGI, per germline. The CDR3 covers 16 residues. Written as DNA, the CDR3 is TGTGCCAGCAGTTACTCAGCCCAGCGGGAGGTATACGAGCAGTACTTC. It is translated as CASSYSAQREVYEQYF.

This clonotype was counted between two and nine times. V and J are TRBV7-2 and TRBJ1-3; 7 nucleotides agree with TRBD1. The CDR3 has 18 amino acids. The germline gives CDR1 SGHTA, CDR2 FQGNSA. Germline trimming cut 2 bases from V and 0 bases from J; bases unmatched to any gene: 10. The CDR3: CASSLFAKGAVSGNTIYF. The CDR3 bases are TGTGCCAGCAGCTTATTTGCGAAGGGGGCTGTCTCTGGAAACACCATATATTTT.

The chain joins TRBV29-1 to TRBJ2-5; no clear D. Germline loops: CDR1 SQVTM, CDR2 ANQGSEA. The germline V and J ends were trimmed by 7 bases and 1 base, with 13 bases remaining between them. The CDR3 is 13 residues long. CDR3: CSARPTFQETQYF. The DNA for the CDR3 is TGCAGCGCTCGGCCCACCTTCCAAGAGACCCAGTACTTC.

As concerns this clonotype: An end of the junction differs from the germline gene, which may be a read error. This chain uses TRBV15 with TRBJ1-5; D is unresolved. The CDR3 extends over 14 amino acids. Germline CDR1 and CDR2: LNHNV and YYDKDF (reference sequence). CDR3 in DNA: TGTGCCACCAGCAGAGTGGGTGGGAATCAGCCCCAGGATTTT. Protein: CATSRVGGNQPQDF. Complete variable domain (other parts from reference TRBV15 and TRBJ1-5): DAMVIQNPRYQVTQFGKPVTLSCSQTLNHNVMYWYQQKSSQAPKLLFHYYDKDFNNEADTPDNFQSRRPNTSFCFLDIRSPGLGDTAMYLCATSRVGGNQPQDFGDGTRLSIL.

A few counts support this clonotype. The chain employs TRBV9 and TRBJ1-5; perhaps TRBD1 as D (5 bases). Looked up from germline, CDR1 is SGDLS and CDR2 is YYNGEE. The CDR3 runs 14 residues. The V end was cut by 0 bases, the J end by 6 bases, with 10 bases between. The CDR3 is CASSVGGTAQPQHF. As DNA, the CDR3 is TGTGCCAGCAGCGTAGGAGGGACGGCTCAGCCCCAGCATTTT.

This clonotype appeared a few times. The chain couples TRBV12-3 or TRBV12-4 to TRBJ2-1; D possibly matches TRBD1 or TRBD2 (5 bases each). The CDR3 totals 15 residues. Deletions cut 5 bases from V and 2 bases from J, with 13 bases between. The CDR3 DNA sequence: TGTGCCAGCAGTGGGGCTTCGGGGACCTACAATGAGCAGTTCTTC. It codes for CASSGASGTYNEQFF.

The V gene is TRBV29-1, the J gene TRBJ2-4, with 8 bases lining up with TRBD1. V shed 7 bases and J 2 bases; nucleotides not matched to a gene: 10. CDR1 and CDR2 (germline): SQVTM, ANQGSEA. CDR3 size: 15 residues. The CDR3 region is CSATTGTGTKNIQYF. CDR3 sequence (DNA): TGCAGCGCCACTACCGGGACAGGAACCAAAAACATTCAGTACTTC.

The table lists this clonotype with a few counts. The chain uses TRBV7-8 and TRBJ2-1; D unclear. Germline V lookup: CDR1 SGHVS, CDR2 FQNEAQ. Trimming took 5 bases from V and 7 from J, leaving 12 bases between them. The CDR3 runs 13 residues. The CDR3 sequence is CASSHPYGNEQFF. The CDR3 coding sequence is TGTGCCAGCAGCCACCCCTACGGGAATGAGCAGTTCTTC.

This chain's CDR3 is CASSNRGTDTQYF. The CDR3 DNA sequence: TGCGCCAGCAGTAACAGGGGGACAGATACGCAGTATTTT. The V gene is TRBV5-1, the J gene TRBJ2-3; 8 nucleotides line up with TRBD1. There are 13 residues in the CDR3. Losses at the gene ends were 5 bases for V and 3 bases for J; bases not matched to a gene: 2. Germline V gives CDR1 SGHRS, CDR2 YFSETQ.

This clonotype was counted a few times. The chain joins TRBV12-3 or TRBV12-4 to TRBJ2-7, with D unclear. The CDR3 has 14 amino acids. Trimming took off 0 bases at V and 5 bases at J, with 11 bases between the two ends. The CDR3: CASSLAPSFHEQYF. CDR3 nucleotides: TGTGCCAGCAGTTTAGCCCCAAGCTTCCACGAGCAGTACTTC.

This clonotype was detected ten times or more. The V call is TRBV4-3, the J call TRBJ2-2; 8 positions agree with TRBD2. This CDR3 region has 15 residues. After removal of 5 bases from V and 6 bases from J, the junction contained 8 bases not matched to a gene. Germline-derived CDR1 and CDR2 are LGHNA and YSLEER. This chain's CDR3 is CASSSTSGGPGELFF. CDR3 coding DNA: TGCGCCAGCAGCTCAACGTCGGGGGGGCCCGGGGAGCTGTTTTTT.

The V and J genes are TRBV7-2 and TRBJ2-5; unclear D gene. The assigned J gene may be wrong: the sequence end matches TRBJ2-1 better. Germline CDR1 and CDR2: SGHTA and FQGNSA. The CDR3 totals 13 residues. The CDR3 nucleotides read TGTGCCAGCAGCTCCCGTGAGGCCGGTGAGCAGTTCTTC. Amino acid sequence: CASSSREAGEQFF.